Following are 9 T cell receptor beta chains from one sample sequenced in a study of memory CD4+ T cells and cytomegalovirus serostatus (dated by TCRdb to between 2019 and 2020). The library was obtained by the immunoSEQ multiplex PCR assay. TCRdb limited this immuneACCESS table to in-frame rearrangements with V and J called. A share of clones is missing; checked studies link under half to unresolved V genes, and the rest is unexplained. The sample records tens of thousands of clones, about 78% of which are singletons. The ten biggest clones cover around 0.99% of the sample. A FACSAria II was used to sort memory CD4+ T cells, defined as single viable CD3+CD4+CD8-CD45RO+ cells. The specimen sequenced was memory CD4+ T cells from blood. These receptors came from an adult in good health and CMV-seronegative.

There are a few counts of this clone. The V gene is TRBV6-5, the J gene TRBJ2-1; 8 bases map to TRBD1. V dropped 6 bases and J dropped 7; count of bases not matched to a gene: 5. The CDR3 has 13 residues. Germline V gene lookup returns CDR1 MNHEY and CDR2 SVGAGI. CDR3 protein: CASSPRGQNEQFF. CDR3 in DNA: TGTGCCAGCAGCCCCAGGGGGCAAAATGAGCAGTTCTTC.

The V call is TRBV4-2, the J call TRBJ1-1; D is undetermined. CDR3 length: 14 amino acids. Germline CDR1 LGHNA, CDR2 YNFKEQ. V was pared by 3 bases and J by 1 base, with 9 bases between. For the CDR3, the DNA is TGTGCCAGCAGCCAGTCAGACAAGAACACTGAAGCTTTCTTT. Residues: CASSQSDKNTEAFF.

The chain links TRBV6-1 to TRBJ1-2; TRBD1 agrees at 9 bases. CDR3 length equals 12 residues. CDR1 MNHNS and CDR2 SASEGT come from the germline V gene. V lost 10 bases, J lost 2 bases, and 2 bases stayed unmatched. CDR3 sequence reads: CATGTGNYGYTF. The CDR3 nucleotides are TGTGCCACCGGGACAGGGAACTATGGCTACACCTTC.

The chain links TRBV7-9 to TRBJ2-3; 13 bases are shared with TRBD2. Germline V gene data show CDR1 as SEHNR and CDR2 as FQNEAQ (reference sequence). V was pared by 4 bases and J by 6 bases, with 4 bases of the junction left unmatched. The CDR3 spans 15 residues. The CDR3 region is CASSSTSGRGDTQYF. CDR3 nucleotides: TGTGCCAGCAGCTCTACTAGCGGGAGGGGGGATACGCAGTATTTT.

The genes are TRBV7-9 and TRBJ1-3; the D gene is possibly TRBD1 (6 bases). The CDR3 has 15 amino acids. Germline CDR1 SEHNR, CDR2 FQNEAQ (reference sequence). The ends were cut back, 7 bases at V and 0 bases at J, with 13 bases in the middle. The CDR3 nucleotides read TGTGCCAGCATCTCACAGGGTAACTCTGGAAACACCATATATTTT. This gives the protein CASISQGNSGNTIYF. Full variable domain (rest looked up from reference TRBV7-9 and TRBJ1-3): DTGVSQNPRHKITKRGQNVTFRCDPISEHNRLYWYRQTLGQGPEFLTYFQNEAQLEKSRLLSDRFSAERPKGSFSTLEIQRTEQGDSAMYLCASISQGNSGNTIYFGEGSWLTVV.

The genes are TRBV5-1 and TRBJ2-5; 7 positions match TRBD2. J lost 1 base, V lost 5 bases, and 5 bases had no gene match. CDR1 is SGHRS and CDR2 is YFSETQ in the germline V gene. The CDR3 has 14 residues. The CDR3 DNA sequence: TGCGCCAGCAGGGGGGGGAGACTCCAAGAGACCCAGTACTTC. This translates into CASRGGRLQETQYF.

The CDR3, as DNA: TGCGCCAGCAGTGCAAGCGGGAATACCTACGAGCAGTACTTC. Amino acid sequence: CASSASGNTYEQYF. The chain carries TRBV10-2 and TRBJ2-7; 7 bases agree with TRBD2. J was trimmed by 2 bases and V by 4 bases; bases with no gene match: 5. Germline V gene lookup returns CDR1 WSHSY and CDR2 SAAADI. CDR3 size: 14 residues.

This rearrangement joins TRBV2 to TRBJ2-5; no clear D gene. Between the trimmed V and J ends, which lost 5 bases and 4 bases, there was a span of 11 bases. The CDR3 runs 13 residues. Per germline, CDR1 SNHLY and CDR2 FYNNEI. The CDR3 nucleotides read TGTGCCAGCAGTTGGACCCAACGAGAGACCCAGTACTTC. Translation gives CASSWTQRETQYF. The full variable domain, with the rest looked up from reference TRBV2 and TRBJ2-5, is EPEVTQTPSHQVTQMGQEVILRCVPISNHLYFYWYRQILGQKVEFLVSFYNNEISEKSEIFDDQFSVERPDGSNFTLKIRSTKLEDSAMYFCASSWTQRETQYFGPGTRLLVL.

The chain has TRBV2 and TRBJ2-5, with 7 bases that match TRBD2. Germline values: CDR1 SNHLY, CDR2 FYNNEI. This CDR3 region has 15 residues. J was trimmed by 5 bases and V by 4 bases; bases with no gene match: 10. Here the CDR3 reads CASSVSGQGGETQYF. The DNA of the CDR3 is TGTGCCAGCAGTGTTTCCGGGCAGGGAGGGGAGACCCAGTACTTC.